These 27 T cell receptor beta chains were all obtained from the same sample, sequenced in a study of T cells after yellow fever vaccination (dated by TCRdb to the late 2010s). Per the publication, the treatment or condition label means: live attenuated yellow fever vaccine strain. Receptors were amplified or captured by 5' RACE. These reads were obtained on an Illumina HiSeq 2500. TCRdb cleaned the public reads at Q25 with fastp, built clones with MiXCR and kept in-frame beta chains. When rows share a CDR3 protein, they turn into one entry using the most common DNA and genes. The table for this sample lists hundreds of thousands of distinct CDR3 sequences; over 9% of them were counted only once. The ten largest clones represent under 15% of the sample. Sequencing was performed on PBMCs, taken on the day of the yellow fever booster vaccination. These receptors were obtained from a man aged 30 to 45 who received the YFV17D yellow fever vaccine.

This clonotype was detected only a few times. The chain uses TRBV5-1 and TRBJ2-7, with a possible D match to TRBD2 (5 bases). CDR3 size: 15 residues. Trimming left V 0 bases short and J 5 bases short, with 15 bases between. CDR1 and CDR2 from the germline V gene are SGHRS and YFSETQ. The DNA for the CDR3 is TGCGCCAGCAGCTTGGGGACTCAGCGTTCCCACGAGCAGTACTTC. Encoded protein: CASSLGTQRSHEQYF.

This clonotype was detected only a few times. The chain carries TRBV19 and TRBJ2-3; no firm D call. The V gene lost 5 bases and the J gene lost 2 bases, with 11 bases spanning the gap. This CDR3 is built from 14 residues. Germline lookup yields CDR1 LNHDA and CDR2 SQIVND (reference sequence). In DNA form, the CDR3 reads TGTGCCAGTAGTTGGCGTGTCCACACAGATACGCAGTATTTT. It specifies CASSWRVHTDTQYF.

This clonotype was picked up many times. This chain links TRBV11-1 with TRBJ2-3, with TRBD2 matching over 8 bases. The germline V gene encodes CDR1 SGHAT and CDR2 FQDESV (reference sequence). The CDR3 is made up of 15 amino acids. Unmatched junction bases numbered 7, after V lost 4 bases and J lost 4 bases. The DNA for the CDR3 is TGTGCCAGCAGCTCGGGACTAGGCAGAGCAGATACGCAGTATTTT. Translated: CASSSGLGRADTQYF.

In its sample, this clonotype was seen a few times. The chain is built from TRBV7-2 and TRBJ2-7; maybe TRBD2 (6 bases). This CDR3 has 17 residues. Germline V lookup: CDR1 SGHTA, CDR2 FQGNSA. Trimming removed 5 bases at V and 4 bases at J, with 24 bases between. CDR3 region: CASSPLAMAQRAYEQYF. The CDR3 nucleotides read TGTGCCAGCAGCCCACTTGCAATGGCCCAGCGGGCTTACGAGCAGTACTTC. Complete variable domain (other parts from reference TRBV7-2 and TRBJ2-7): GAGVSQSPSNKVTEKGKDVELRCDPISGHTALYWYRQSLGQGLEFLIYFQGNSAPDKSGLPSDRFSAERTGGSVSTLTIQRTQQEDSAVYLCASSPLAMAQRAYEQYFGPGTRLTVT.

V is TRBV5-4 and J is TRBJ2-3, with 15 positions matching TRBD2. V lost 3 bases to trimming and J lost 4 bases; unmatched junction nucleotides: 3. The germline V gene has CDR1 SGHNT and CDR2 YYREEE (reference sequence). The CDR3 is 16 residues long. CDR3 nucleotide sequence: TGTGCCAGCAGCTCATGGACTAGCGGGAGGGCAGATACGCAGTATTTT. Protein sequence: CASSSWTSGRADTQYF.

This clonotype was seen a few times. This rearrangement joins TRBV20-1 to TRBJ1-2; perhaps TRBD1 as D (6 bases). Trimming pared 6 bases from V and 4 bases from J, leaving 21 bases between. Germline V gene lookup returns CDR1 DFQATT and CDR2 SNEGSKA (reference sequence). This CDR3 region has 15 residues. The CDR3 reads CSAIRGGRESYGYTF. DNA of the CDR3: TGCAGTGCGATTAGGGGGGGACGGGAATCCTATGGCTACACCTTC.

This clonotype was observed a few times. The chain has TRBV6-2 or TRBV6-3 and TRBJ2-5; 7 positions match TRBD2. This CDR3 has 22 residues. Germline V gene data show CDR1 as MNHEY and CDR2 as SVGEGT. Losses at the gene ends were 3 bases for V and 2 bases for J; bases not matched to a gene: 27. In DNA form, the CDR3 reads TGTGCCAGCAGTTATTGGTCGAGCGGGTCTTCACGGCGGAGCGGGACGCAAGAGACCCAGTACTTC. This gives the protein CASSYWSSGSSRRSGTQETQYF.

The CDR3 sequence: CASSPPGVDTWYNEQFF. The CDR3 DNA follows: TGTGCCAGCTCACCACCCGGAGTGGATACATGGTACAATGAGCAGTTCTTC. This chain joins TRBV18 and TRBJ2-1; D remains unclear. The germline V and J ends were trimmed by 0 bases and 4 bases, with 16 bases remaining between them. This CDR3 region has 17 residues. Germline loops: CDR1 KGHSH, CDR2 LQKENI.

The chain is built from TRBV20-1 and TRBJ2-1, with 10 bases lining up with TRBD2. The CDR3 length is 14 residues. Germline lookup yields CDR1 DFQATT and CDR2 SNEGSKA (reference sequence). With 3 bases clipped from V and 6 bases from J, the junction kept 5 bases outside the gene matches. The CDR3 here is CSASLLAGVNEQFF. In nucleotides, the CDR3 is TGCAGTGCTAGTCTTCTAGCGGGAGTCAATGAGCAGTTCTTC.

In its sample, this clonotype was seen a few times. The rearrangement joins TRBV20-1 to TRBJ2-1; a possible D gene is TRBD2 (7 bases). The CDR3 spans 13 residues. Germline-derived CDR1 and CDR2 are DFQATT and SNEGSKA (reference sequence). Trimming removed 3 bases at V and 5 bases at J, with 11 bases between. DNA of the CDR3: TGCAGTGCTAGGGGGGGGCCTAACAATGAGCAGTTCTTC. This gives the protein CSARGGPNNEQFF.

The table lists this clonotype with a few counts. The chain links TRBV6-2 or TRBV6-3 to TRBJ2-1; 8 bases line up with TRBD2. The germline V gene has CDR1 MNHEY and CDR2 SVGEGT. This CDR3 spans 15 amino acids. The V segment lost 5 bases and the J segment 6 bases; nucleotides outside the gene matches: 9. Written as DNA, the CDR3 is TGTGCCAGCAGTGGAGCGGGAGTTGCCCTCAATGAGCAGTTCTTC. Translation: CASSGAGVALNEQFF.

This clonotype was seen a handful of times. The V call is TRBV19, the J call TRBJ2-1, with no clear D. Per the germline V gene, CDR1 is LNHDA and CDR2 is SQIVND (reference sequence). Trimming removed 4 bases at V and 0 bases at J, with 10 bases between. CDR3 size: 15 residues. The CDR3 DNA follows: TGTGCCAGTAGTAGCGACGCGAGCTCCTACAATGAGCAGTTCTTC. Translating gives CASSSDASSYNEQFF.

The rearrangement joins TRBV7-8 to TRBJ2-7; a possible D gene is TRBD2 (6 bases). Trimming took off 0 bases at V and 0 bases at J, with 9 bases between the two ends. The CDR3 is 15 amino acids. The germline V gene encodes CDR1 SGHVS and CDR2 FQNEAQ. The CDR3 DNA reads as TGTGCCAGCAGCTTAGCCCGGGAGAGCTCCTACGAGCAGTACTTC. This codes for CASSLARESSYEQYF.

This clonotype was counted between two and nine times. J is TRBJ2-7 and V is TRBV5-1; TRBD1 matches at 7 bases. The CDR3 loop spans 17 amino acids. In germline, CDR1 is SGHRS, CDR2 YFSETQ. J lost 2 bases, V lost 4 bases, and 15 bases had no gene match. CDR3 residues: CASSLVPPGQNPYEQYF. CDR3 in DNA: TGCGCCAGCAGCCTCGTCCCCCCGGGACAGAATCCCTACGAGCAGTACTTC.

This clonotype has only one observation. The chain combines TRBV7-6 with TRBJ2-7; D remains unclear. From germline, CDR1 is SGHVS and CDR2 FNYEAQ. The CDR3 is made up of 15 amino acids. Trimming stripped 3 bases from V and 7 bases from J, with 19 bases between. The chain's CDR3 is CASSLADTEAAEQYF. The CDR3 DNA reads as TGTGCCAGCAGCTTGGCCGACACGGAAGCAGCAGAGCAGTACTTC.

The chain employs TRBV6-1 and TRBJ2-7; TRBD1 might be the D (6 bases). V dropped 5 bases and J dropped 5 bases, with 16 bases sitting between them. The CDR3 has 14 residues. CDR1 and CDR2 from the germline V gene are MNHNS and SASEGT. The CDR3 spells CASSKGQVYHEQYF. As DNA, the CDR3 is TGTGCCAGCAGTAAGGGACAAGTTTACCACGAGCAGTACTTC.

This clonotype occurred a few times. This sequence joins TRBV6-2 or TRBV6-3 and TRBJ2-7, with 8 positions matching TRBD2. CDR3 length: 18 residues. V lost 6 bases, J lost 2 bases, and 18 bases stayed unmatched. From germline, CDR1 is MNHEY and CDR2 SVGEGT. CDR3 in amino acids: CASRTPSRLAGSTYEQYF. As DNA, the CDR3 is TGTGCCAGCAGGACTCCTTCCAGATTAGCGGGAAGTACCTACGAGCAGTACTTC.

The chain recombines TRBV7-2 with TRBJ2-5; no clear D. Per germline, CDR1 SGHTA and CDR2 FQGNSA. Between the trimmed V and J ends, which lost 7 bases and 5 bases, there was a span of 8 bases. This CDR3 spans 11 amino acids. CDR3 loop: CASTNWETQYF. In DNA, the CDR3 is TGTGCCAGCACCAATTGGGAGACCCAGTACTTC.

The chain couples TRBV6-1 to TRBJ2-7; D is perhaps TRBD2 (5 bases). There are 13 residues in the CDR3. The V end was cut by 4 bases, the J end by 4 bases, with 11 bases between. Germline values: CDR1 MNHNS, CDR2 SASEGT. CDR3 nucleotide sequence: TGTGCCAGCAGTGTAGCGATCCTTTACGAGCAGTACTTC. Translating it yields CASSVAILYEQYF.

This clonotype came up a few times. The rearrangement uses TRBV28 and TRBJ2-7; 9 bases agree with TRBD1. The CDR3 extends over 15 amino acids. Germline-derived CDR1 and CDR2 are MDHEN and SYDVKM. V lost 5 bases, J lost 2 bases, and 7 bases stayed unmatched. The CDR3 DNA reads TGTGCCAGCAGTCCCGGGACAGGGCTTCCCTACGAGCAGTACTTC. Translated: CASSPGTGLPYEQYF.

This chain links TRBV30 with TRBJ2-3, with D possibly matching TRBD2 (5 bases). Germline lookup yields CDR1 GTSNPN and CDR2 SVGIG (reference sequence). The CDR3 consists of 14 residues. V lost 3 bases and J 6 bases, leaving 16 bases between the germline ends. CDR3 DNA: TGTGCCTGGAGGAAGAGACGGGATAGGGATACGCAGTATTTT. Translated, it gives CAWRKRRDRDTQYF.

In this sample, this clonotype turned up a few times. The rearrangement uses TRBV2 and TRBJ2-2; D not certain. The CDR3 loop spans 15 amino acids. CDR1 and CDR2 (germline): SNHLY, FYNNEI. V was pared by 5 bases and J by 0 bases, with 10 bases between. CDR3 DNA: TGTGCCAGCAGTAAAAGTCATACGAACACCGGGGAGCTGTTTTTT. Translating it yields CASSKSHTNTGELFF.

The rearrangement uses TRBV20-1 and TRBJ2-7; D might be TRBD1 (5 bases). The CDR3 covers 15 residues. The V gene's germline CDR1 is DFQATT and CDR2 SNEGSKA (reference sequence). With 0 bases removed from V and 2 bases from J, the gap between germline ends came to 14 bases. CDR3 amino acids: CSARDPMGLPYEQYF. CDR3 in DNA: TGCAGTGCTAGAGATCCGATGGGGCTTCCCTACGAGCAGTACTTC.

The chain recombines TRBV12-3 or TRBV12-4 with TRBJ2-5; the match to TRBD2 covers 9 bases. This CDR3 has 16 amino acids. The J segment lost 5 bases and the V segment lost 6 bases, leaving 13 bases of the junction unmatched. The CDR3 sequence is CASRPGTPSGGETQYF. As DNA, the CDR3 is TGTGCCAGCAGACCCGGGACACCAAGCGGGGGGGAGACCCAGTACTTC.

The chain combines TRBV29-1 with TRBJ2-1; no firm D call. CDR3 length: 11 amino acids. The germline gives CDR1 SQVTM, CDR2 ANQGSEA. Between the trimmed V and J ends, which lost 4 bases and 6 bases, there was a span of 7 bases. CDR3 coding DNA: TGCAGCGTTGGGGCTGCCAATGAGCAGTTCTTC. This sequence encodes CSVGAANEQFF.

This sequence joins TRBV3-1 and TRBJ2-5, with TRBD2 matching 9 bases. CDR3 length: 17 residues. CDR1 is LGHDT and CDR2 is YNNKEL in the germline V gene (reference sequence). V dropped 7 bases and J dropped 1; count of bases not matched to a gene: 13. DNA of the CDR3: TGTGCCAGCAATTTAGCAGGAATGACTAGCGGCCAAGAGACCCAGTACTTC. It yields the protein CASNLAGMTSGQETQYF.

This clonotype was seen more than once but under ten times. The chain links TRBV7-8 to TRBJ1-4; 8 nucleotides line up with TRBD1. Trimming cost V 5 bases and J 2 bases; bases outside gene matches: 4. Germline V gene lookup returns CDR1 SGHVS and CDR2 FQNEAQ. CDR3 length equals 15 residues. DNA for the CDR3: TGTGCCAGCAGCCACAGGGGGGCGACTAATGAAAAACTGTTTTTT. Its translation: CASSHRGATNEKLFF.